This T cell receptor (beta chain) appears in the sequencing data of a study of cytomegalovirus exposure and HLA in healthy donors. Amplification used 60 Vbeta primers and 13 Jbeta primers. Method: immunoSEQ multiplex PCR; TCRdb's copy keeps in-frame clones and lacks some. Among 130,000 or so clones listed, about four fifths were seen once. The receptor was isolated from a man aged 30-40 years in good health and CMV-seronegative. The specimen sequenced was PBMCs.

CDR3 nucleotides: TGCGCCAGCAGCTTGCCGGGACTAGCGACGTACAATGAGCAGTTCTTC. Its translation: CASSLPGLATYNEQFF. This chain connects TRBV5-1 to TRBJ2-1; 10 positions agree with TRBD2. The germline V gene has CDR1 SGHRS and CDR2 YFSETQ. CDR3 length equals 16 residues. With V trimmed by 1 base and J by 4 bases, 5 bases remained unmatched.